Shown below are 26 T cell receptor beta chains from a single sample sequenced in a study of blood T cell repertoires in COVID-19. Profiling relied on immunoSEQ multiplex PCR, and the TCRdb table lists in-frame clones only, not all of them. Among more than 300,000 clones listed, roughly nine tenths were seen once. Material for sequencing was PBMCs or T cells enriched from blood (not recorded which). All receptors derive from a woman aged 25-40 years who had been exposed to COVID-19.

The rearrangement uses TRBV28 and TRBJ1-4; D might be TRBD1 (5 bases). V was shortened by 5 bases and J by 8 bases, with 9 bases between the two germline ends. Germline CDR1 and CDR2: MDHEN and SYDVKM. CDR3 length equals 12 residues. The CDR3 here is CASSIPGEKLFF. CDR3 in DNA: TGTGCCAGCAGTATTCCAGGGGAAAAACTGTTTTTT.

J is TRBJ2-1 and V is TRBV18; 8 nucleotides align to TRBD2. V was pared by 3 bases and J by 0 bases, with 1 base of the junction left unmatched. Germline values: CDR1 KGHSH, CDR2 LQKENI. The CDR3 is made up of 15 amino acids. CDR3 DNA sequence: TGTGCCAGCTCACCCCGGGGGGGCTCCTACAATGAGCAGTTCTTC. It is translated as CASSPRGGSYNEQFF.

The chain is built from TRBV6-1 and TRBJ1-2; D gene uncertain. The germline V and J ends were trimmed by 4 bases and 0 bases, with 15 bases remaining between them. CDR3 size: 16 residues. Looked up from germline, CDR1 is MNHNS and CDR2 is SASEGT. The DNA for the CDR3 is TGTGCCAGCAGTGTCGGAGTGGAGCCAGCTAACTATGGCTACACCTTC. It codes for CASSVGVEPANYGYTF.

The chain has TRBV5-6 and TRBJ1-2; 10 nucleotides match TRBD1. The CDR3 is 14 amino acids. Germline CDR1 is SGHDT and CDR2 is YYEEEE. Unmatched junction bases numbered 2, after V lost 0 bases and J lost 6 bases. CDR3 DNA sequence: TGTGCCAGCAGCTTGGCGGGGACAGGGGATGGCTACACCTTC. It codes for CASSLAGTGDGYTF.

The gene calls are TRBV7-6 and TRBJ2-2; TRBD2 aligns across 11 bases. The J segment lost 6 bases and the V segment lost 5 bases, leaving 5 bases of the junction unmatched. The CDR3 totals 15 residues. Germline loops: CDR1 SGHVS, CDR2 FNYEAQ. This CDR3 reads CASSHSGGEAGELFF. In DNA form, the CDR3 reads TGTGCCAGCAGCCATAGCGGGGGGGAGGCCGGGGAGCTGTTTTTT.

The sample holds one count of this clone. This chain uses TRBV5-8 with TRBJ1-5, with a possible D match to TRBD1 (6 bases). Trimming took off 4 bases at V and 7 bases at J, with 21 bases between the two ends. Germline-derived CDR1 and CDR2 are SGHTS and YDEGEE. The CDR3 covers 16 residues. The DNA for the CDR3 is TGTGCCAGCAGCCCTGGGCTTTTGGGAGGGGGACAGCCCCAGCATTTT. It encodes CASSPGLLGGGQPQHF.

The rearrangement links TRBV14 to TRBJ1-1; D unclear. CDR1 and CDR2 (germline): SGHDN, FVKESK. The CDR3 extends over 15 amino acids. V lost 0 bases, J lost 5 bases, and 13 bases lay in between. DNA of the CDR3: TGTGCCAGCAGCCAAGATCGCGTTTCGAGGACTGAAGCTTTCTTT. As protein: CASSQDRVSRTEAFF.

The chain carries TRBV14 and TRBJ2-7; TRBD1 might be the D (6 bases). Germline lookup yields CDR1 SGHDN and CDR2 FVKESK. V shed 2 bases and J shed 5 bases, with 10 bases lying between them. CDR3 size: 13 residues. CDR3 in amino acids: CASSQPRGNEQYF. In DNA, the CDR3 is TGTGCCAGCAGCCAACCCAGGGGTAACGAGCAGTACTTC.

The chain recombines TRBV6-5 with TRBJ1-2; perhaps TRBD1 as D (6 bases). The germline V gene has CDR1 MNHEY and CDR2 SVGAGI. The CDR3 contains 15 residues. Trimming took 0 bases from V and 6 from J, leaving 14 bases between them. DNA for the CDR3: TGTGCCAGCAGTTACTCGAGGGGGGGAAGGGATGGCTACACCTTC. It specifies CASSYSRGGRDGYTF.

CDR3 nucleotide sequence: TGTGCCAGCAGTGAGCGCAATGAGCAGTTCTTC. It codes for CASSERNEQFF. This chain connects TRBV25-1 to TRBJ2-1; D is undetermined. Germline CDR1 and CDR2: MGHDK and SYGVNS. Between the trimmed V and J ends, which lost 3 bases and 6 bases, there was a span of 3 bases. CDR3 length: 11 amino acids.

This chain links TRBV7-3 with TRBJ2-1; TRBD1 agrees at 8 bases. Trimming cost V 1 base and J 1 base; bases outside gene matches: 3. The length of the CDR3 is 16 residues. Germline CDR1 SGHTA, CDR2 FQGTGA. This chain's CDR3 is CASSLSGDRSYNEQFF. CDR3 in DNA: TGTGCCAGCAGCTTAAGCGGGGACAGGTCCTACAATGAGCAGTTCTTC.

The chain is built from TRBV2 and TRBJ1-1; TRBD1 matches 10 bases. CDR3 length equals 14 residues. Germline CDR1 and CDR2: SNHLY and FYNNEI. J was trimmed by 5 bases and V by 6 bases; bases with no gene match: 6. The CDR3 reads CASSDRGRSTEAFF. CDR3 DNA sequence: TGTGCCAGCAGCGACAGGGGGCGGAGTACTGAAGCTTTCTTT.

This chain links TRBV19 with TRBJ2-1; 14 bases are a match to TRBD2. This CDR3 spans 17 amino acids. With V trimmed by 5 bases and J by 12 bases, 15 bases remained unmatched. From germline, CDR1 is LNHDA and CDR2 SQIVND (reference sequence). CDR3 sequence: CASSPREGLAGVRRQFF. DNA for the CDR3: TGTGCCAGTAGTCCCCGCGAGGGACTAGCGGGGGTAAGGAGGCAGTTCTTC.

The CDR3 is CASSPRGLTGELFF. As DNA, the CDR3 is TGTGCCAGTAGTCCACGGGGGTTGACCGGGGAGCTGTTTTTT. The rearrangement joins TRBV19 to TRBJ2-2; tentatively, D is TRBD2 (6 bases). The CDR3 has 14 residues. CDR1 and CDR2 (germline): LNHDA, SQIVND (reference sequence). V gave up 5 bases and J gave up 5 bases, with 12 bases separating them.

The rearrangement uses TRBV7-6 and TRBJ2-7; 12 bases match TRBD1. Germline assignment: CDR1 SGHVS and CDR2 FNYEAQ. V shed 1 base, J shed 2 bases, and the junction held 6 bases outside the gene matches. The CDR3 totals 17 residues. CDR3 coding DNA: TGTGCCAGCAGCTTAGGCGGAGGGACAGGGGGCCCCTACGAGCAGTACTTC. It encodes CASSLGGGTGGPYEQYF. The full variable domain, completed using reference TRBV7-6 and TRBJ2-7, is GAGVSQSPRYKVTKRGQDVALRCDPISGHVSLYWYRQALGQGPEFLTYFNYEAQQDKSGLPNDRFSAERPEGSISTLTIQRTEQRDSAMYRCASSLGGGTGGPYEQYFGPGTRLTVT.

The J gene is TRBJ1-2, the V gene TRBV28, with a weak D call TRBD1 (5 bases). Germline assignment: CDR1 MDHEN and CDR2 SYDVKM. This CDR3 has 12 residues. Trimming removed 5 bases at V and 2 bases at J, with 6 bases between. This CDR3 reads CASSRGNYGYTF. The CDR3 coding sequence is TGTGCCAGCAGTAGGGGAAACTATGGCTACACCTTC.

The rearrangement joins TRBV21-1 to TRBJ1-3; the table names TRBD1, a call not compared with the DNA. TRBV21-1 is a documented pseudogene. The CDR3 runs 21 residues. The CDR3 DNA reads TGTGCCAGCAGCAAGGGGCCTCTCTCCGATCGGGACAAAAGATCTGGAAACACCATATATTTT. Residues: CASSKGPLSDRDKRSGNTIYF.

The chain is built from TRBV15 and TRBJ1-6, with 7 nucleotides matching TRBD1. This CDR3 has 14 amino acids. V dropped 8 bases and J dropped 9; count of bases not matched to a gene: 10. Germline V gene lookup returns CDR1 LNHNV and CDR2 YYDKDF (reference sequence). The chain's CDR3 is CATRFDRVASPLHF. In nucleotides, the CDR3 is TGTGCCACCCGGTTCGACAGGGTCGCTTCACCCCTCCACTTT.

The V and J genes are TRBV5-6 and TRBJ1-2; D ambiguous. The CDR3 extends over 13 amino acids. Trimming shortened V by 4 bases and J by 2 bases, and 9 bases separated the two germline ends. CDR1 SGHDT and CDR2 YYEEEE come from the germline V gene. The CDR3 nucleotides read TGTGCCAGCAGCCCTAAGCGGAACTATGGCTACACCTTC. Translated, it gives CASSPKRNYGYTF. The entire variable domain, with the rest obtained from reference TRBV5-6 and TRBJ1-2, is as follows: DAGVTQSPTHLIKTRGQQVTLRCSPKSGHDTVSWYQQALGQGPQFIFQYYEEEERQRGNFPDRFSGHQFPNYSSELNVNALLLGDSALYLCASSPKRNYGYTFGSGTRLTVV.

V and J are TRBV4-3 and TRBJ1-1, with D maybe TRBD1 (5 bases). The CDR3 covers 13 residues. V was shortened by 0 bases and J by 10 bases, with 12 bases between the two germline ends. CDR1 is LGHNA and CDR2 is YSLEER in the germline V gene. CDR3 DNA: TGCGCCAGCAGCCAAGATCCGACAGAGGTAGCTTTCTTT. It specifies CASSQDPTEVAFF.

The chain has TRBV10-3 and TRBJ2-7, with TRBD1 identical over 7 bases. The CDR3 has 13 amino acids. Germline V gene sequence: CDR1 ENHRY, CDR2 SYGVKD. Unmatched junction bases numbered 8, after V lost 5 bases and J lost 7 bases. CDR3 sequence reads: CAISWTGLGEQYF. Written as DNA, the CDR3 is TGTGCCATCAGTTGGACAGGACTGGGTGAGCAGTACTTC.

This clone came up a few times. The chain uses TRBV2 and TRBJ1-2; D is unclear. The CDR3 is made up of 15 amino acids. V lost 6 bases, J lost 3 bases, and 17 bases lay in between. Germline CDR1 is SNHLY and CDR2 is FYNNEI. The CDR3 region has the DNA TGTGCCAGCAGACCCGACATATCCCGAGACTATGGCTACACCTTC. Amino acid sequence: CASRPDISRDYGYTF. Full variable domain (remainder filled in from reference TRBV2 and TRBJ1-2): EPEVTQTPSHQVTQMGQEVILRCVPISNHLYFYWYRQILGQKVEFLVSFYNNEISEKSEIFDDQFSVERPDGSNFTLKIRSTKLEDSAMYFCASRPDISRDYGYTFGSGTRLTVV.

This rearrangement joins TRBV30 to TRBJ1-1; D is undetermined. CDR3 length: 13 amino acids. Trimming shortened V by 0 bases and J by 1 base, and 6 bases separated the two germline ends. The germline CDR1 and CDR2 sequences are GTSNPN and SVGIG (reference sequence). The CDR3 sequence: CAWSVVQNTEAFF. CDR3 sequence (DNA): TGTGCCTGGAGTGTTGTCCAGAACACTGAAGCTTTCTTT. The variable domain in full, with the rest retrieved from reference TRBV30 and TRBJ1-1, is SQTIHQWPATLVQPVGSPLSLECTVEGTSNPNLYWYRQAAGRGLQLLFYSVGIGQISSEVPQNLSASRPQDRQFILSSKKLLLSDSGFYLCAWSVVQNTEAFFGQGTRLTVV.

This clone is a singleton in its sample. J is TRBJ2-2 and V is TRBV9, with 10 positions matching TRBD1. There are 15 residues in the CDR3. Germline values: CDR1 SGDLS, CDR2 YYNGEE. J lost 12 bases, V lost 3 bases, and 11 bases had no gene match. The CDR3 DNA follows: TGTGCCAGCAGCGCGCTCCCGACAGGGGGCGGCAAGCTGTTTTTT. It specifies CASSALPTGGGKLFF.

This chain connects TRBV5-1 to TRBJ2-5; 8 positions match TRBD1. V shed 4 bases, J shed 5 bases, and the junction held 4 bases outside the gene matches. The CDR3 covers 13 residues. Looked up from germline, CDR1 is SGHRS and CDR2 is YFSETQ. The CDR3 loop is CASSPTGDETQYF. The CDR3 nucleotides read TGCGCCAGCAGCCCGACAGGGGACGAGACCCAGTACTTC.

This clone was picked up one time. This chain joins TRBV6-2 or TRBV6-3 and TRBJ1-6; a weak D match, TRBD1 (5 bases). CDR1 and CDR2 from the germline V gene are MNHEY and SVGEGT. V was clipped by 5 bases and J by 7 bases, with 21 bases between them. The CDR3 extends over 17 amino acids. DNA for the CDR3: TGTGCCAGCAGTCCGGGTAAGACAGCGACAAGAAATTCACCCCTCCACTTT. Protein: CASSPGKTATRNSPLHF.